Following are 18 T cell receptor beta chains from one sample sequenced in a study of memory CD8 T cells in hepatitis C reinfection. Generated by immunoSEQ multiplex PCR, the TCRdb table keeps only in-frame clones and is missing some. The sample yields about 50,000 clones, roughly 86% seen once. The time point denotes: pre-reinfection, 55 to 20 weeks before reinfection detection. Sorted cells were sequenced directly ex vivo without any in vitro expansion. The sequenced sample consisted of naive CD8+ T cells sorted from blood. The origin of the receptors is a man aged 18-30 years with hepatitis C virus infection.

V gene TRBV4-3 combines with J gene TRBJ1-5; 8 nucleotides match TRBD1. The V gene end was trimmed by 2 bases and the J gene end by 5 bases; junction bases not matched to a gene: 5. The CDR3 covers 15 residues. Per the germline V gene, CDR1 is LGHNA and CDR2 is YSLEER. In DNA form, the CDR3 reads TGCGCCAGCAGCCAATCCGACAGGGGTGATCAGCCCCAGCATTTT. Translated: CASSQSDRGDQPQHF.

V and J are TRBV28 and TRBJ2-1; 10 nucleotides align to TRBD2. The germline V gene has CDR1 MDHEN and CDR2 SYDVKM. This CDR3 region has 16 residues. V shed 3 bases, J shed 1 base, and the junction held 3 bases outside the gene matches. CDR3 loop: CASSLGTSESYNEQFF. The CDR3 DNA is TGTGCCAGCAGTTTGGGGACTAGCGAATCCTACAATGAGCAGTTCTTC.

The rearrangement links TRBV6-1 to TRBJ2-7, with TRBD2 matching 7 bases. Germline loops: CDR1 MNHNS, CDR2 SASEGT. After removal of 1 base from V and 0 bases from J, the junction contained 6 bases not matched to a gene. The CDR3 is 16 residues long. The CDR3 region has the DNA TGTGCCAGCAGTGAAGAGGAGCGGGGCCCCTCCTACGAGCAGTACTTC. This sequence encodes CASSEEERGPSYEQYF.

In its sample, this clone was seen a few times. Here the CDR3 reads CASSLADRVGYGYTF. Written as DNA, the CDR3 is TGTGCCAGCAGCTTAGCGGACAGGGTGGGGTATGGCTACACCTTC. The chain recombines TRBV7-9 with TRBJ1-2, with TRBD1 matching 8 bases. The trim removed 0 bases at V and 5 bases at J, leaving 5 bases unmatched. CDR1 is SEHNR, CDR2 FQNEAQ, per germline (reference sequence). CDR3 size: 15 residues.

The rearrangement uses TRBV2 and TRBJ1-5; weak D call: TRBD1 (6 bases). The germline V gene encodes CDR1 SNHLY and CDR2 FYNNEI. V dropped 5 bases and J dropped 0 bases, with 11 bases sitting between them. The CDR3 totals 15 residues. As DNA, the CDR3 is TGTGCCAGCAGTCCGGGACAAAATAGCAATCAGCCCCAGCATTTT. Its protein product is CASSPGQNSNQPQHF. The full variable domain, rest sourced from reference TRBV2 and TRBJ1-5, is EPEVTQTPSHQVTQMGQEVILRCVPISNHLYFYWYRQILGQKVEFLVSFYNNEISEKSEIFDDQFSVERPDGSNFTLKIRSTKLEDSAMYFCASSPGQNSNQPQHFGDGTRLSIL.

This chain connects TRBV5-1 to TRBJ2-1; 7 nucleotides line up with TRBD2. This CDR3 region has 16 residues. Germline-derived CDR1 and CDR2 are SGHRS and YFSETQ. Unmatched junction bases numbered 13, after V lost 4 bases and J lost 6 bases. The CDR3 DNA sequence: TGCGCCAGCAGCGACGGAGCGGGGCAGGGTCTCAATGAGCAGTTCTTC. Residues: CASSDGAGQGLNEQFF.

The V and J genes are TRBV2 and TRBJ1-6; a weak D match, TRBD1 (5 bases). CDR1 and CDR2 (germline): SNHLY, FYNNEI. The CDR3 runs 14 residues. Between the trimmed V and J ends, which lost 7 bases and 6 bases, there was a span of 13 bases. CDR3 amino acids: CASTAGTLNSPLHF. The DNA for the CDR3 is TGTGCCAGCACCGCCGGGACTCTTAATTCACCCCTCCACTTT. Filled out from reference TRBV2 and TRBJ1-6, the complete variable domain reads EPEVTQTPSHQVTQMGQEVILRCVPISNHLYFYWYRQILGQKVEFLVSFYNNEISEKSEIFDDQFSVERPDGSNFTLKIRSTKLEDSAMYFCASTAGTLNSPLHFGNGTRLTVT.

The chain is built from TRBV27 and TRBJ2-3; D is possibly TRBD1 (6 bases). V was clipped by 1 base and J by 5 bases, with 10 bases between them. The V gene's germline CDR1 is MNHEY and CDR2 SMNVEV (reference sequence). CDR3 length equals 14 residues. CDR3 amino acids: CASSLLGAEDTQYF. The CDR3, as DNA: TGTGCCAGCAGTTTATTGGGGGCCGAAGATACGCAGTATTTT.

This clone has just a few counts. V and J are TRBV2 and TRBJ2-1; D is unclear. Trimming took 8 bases from V and 2 from J, leaving 7 bases between them. The CDR3 has 12 residues. The germline gives CDR1 SNHLY, CDR2 FYNNEI. The CDR3 spells CASLSPYNEQFF. The DNA of the CDR3 is TGTGCCAGCCTCAGTCCCTACAATGAGCAGTTCTTC. The full variable domain, with the rest looked up from reference TRBV2 and TRBJ2-1, is EPEVTQTPSHQVTQMGQEVILRCVPISNHLYFYWYRQILGQKVEFLVSFYNNEISEKSEIFDDQFSVERPDGSNFTLKIRSTKLEDSAMYFCASLSPYNEQFFGPGTRLTVL.

The CDR3 DNA reads TGCGCCAGCAGCCCGGACAGGAGCTCCTACGAGCAGTACGTC. Translated, it gives CASSPDRSSYEQYV. The V gene is TRBV4-1, the J gene TRBJ2-7, with TRBD1 identical over 7 bases. The CDR3 has 14 residues. CDR1 and CDR2 (germline): MGHRA, YSYEKL. The V segment lost 4 bases and the J segment 0 bases; nucleotides outside the gene matches: 3.

This clone was observed a single time. The chain recombines TRBV19 with TRBJ2-5, with D possibly TRBD1 on 6 matching bases. Trimming took 7 bases from V and 5 from J, leaving 14 bases between them. Germline lookup yields CDR1 LNHDA and CDR2 SQIVND (reference sequence). CDR3 size: 13 residues. In DNA, the CDR3 is TGTGCCAGTAACACACTCCAGGGGGAGACCCAGTACTTC. Translation gives CASNTLQGETQYF.

The chain uses TRBV2 and TRBJ2-1; D not resolved. The length of the CDR3 is 12 residues. From germline, CDR1 is SNHLY and CDR2 FYNNEI. Trimming left V 2 bases short and J 5 bases short, with 4 bases between. The DNA for the CDR3 is TGTGCCAGCAGTGAAACTGACAATGAGCAGTTCTTC. Amino acid sequence: CASSETDNEQFF.

The rearrangement uses TRBV27 and TRBJ2-3; 11 nucleotides agree with TRBD2. This CDR3 is 15 amino acids long. J lost 2 bases, V lost 3 bases, and 1 base had no gene match. Germline values: CDR1 MNHEY, CDR2 SMNVEV (reference sequence). CDR3 sequence reads: CASSLGLAVTDTQYF. As DNA, the CDR3 is TGTGCCAGCAGTTTGGGACTAGCGGTCACAGATACGCAGTATTTT.

This clone was detected only once. The rearrangement links TRBV5-1 to TRBJ2-7, with 7 nucleotides matching TRBD1. The trim removed 2 bases at V and 3 bases at J, leaving 5 bases unmatched. The CDR3 covers 14 residues. Germline loops: CDR1 SGHRS, CDR2 YFSETQ. The CDR3 reads CASSFRDRFYEQYF. The CDR3 DNA is TGCGCCAGCAGCTTCCGGGACAGATTCTACGAGCAGTACTTC.

The chain uses TRBV5-1 and TRBJ1-1, with TRBD1 matching 10 bases. Trimming took 2 bases from V and 5 from J; bases not matched to a gene: 3. Germline-derived CDR1 and CDR2 are SGHRS and YFSETQ. The CDR3 is 14 residues long. DNA for the CDR3: TGCGCCAGCAGCTTCGGGACAGGGGTGACTGAAGCTTTCTTT. Translated: CASSFGTGVTEAFF.

The V and J genes are TRBV4-1 and TRBJ2-5, with TRBD1 matching over 9 bases. With 2 bases clipped from V and 5 bases from J, the junction kept 6 bases outside the gene matches. Germline V CDR1 and CDR2: MGHRA, YSYEKL. This CDR3 spans 15 amino acids. This CDR3 is CASSQPWTGEETQYF. The DNA for the CDR3 is TGCGCCAGCAGCCAACCCTGGACAGGGGAGGAGACCCAGTACTTC.

The chain is built from TRBV19 and TRBJ1-5; D call uncertain. Trimming stripped 1 base from V and 4 bases from J, with 11 bases between. CDR3 size: 15 residues. The germline gives CDR1 LNHDA, CDR2 SQIVND (reference sequence). This CDR3 reads CASSIVVPGNQPQHF. CDR3 DNA sequence: TGTGCCAGTAGTATAGTGGTCCCCGGTAATCAGCCCCAGCATTTT. The full variable domain, rest sourced from reference TRBV19 and TRBJ1-5, is DGGITQSPKYLFRKEGQNVTLSCEQNLNHDAMYWYRQDPGQGLRLIYYSQIVNDFQKGDIAEGYSVSREKKESFPLTVTSAQKNPTAFYLCASSIVVPGNQPQHFGDGTRLSIL.

The chain has TRBV6-5 and TRBJ1-1; 11 bases fit TRBD1. Per germline, CDR1 MNHEY and CDR2 SVGAGI. This CDR3 region has 14 residues. Losses at the gene ends were 6 bases for V and 5 bases for J; bases not matched to a gene: 5. The CDR3 is CASRRTGGRTEAFF. The CDR3 bases are TGTGCCAGCAGGAGGACAGGGGGCAGAACTGAAGCTTTCTTT.